This T cell receptor beta chain appears in the sequencing data of a study of CD8+ T cells in alopecia areata. Study observations and caveats: Normal-skin resident alphabeta T cells also appear among scalp sample sequences. Scalp and blood retained many expanded lesional clones during tofacitinib. Scalp clonality, along with expanded CD8+ clones among the top 100, was significantly decreased by tofacitinib. Affected lesional scalp, above all in alopecia totalis/universalis, was more clonal than normal scalp.

Points on this clone: The antigen is not known.

In each case, RNA was isolated and then reverse transcribed into cDNA as the sequencing template. TCRdb's table, derived via immunoSEQ multiplex PCR, lists solely in-frame clones and lacks some. The table has about 110,000 clones, roughly 84% seen once. Treatment specified: oral pan-JAK inhibitor, 5-10 mg twice daily. The germline V and J ends were trimmed by 2 bases and 8 bases, with 9 bases remaining between them. Germline V gene sequence: CDR1 MDHEN, CDR2 SYDVKM. CDR3 length: 12 amino acids. The chain joins TRBV28 to TRBJ1-2; D is unresolved. The TCR comes from a human donor with alopecia areata. The material sequenced was CD8+ T cells sorted from blood, taken at week 24, from a patient treated with tofacitinib. The CDR3 is CASSLEGYGYTF. The CDR3 coding sequence is TGTGCCAGCAGTTTAGAAGGCTACGGCTACACCTTC.